A selection of T cell receptor beta chains follows, all from one sample in a study of blood T cells in healthy people across ages. Each CDR3 protein is one row after TCRdb ran MiXCR on the 5' RACE reads. The table lists about 650,000 distinct CDR3 sequences, roughly 32% of them singletons, with 15% to 17% in the top ten. Source material: blood. All receptors come from a woman over 75 in good health. The CDR3 runs from the conserved cysteine through the conserved F or W. D genes are given only for firm matches. Not all rows give a size; the values are once, few, many and, for expanded clones, a class.

clone_size | j_call | d_call | v_call | cdr3_aa | cdr3_nt
. | TRBJ2-5 | . | TRBV6-1 | CASMQKGSPGEQYF | TGTGCCAGCATGCAAAAGGGCTCCCCCGGTGAGCAGTACTTC
many | TRBJ2-3 | TRBD2 | TRBV20-1 | CSARAQVAGSTDTQYF | TGCAGTGCTAGAGCCCAGGTAGCGGGTAGCACAGATACGCAGTATTTT
. | TRBJ2-5 | TRBD2 | TRBV5-1 | CASSLLAAGDPETQYF | TGCGCCAGCAGCCTCCTCGCGGCGGGGGACCCAGAGACCCAGTACTTC
many | TRBJ2-1 | . | TRBV7-3 | CASSLWGGNEQFF | TGTGCCAGCAGCTTATGGGGTGGCAATGAGCAGTTCTTC
few | TRBJ1-1 | . | TRBV18 | CASSPVGTEAFF | TGTGCCAGCTCACCCGTGGGTACTGAAGCTTTCTTT
. | TRBJ2-7 | . | TRBV6-6 | CASSQNLNEQYF | TGTGCCAGCAGCCAGAACCTGAACGAGCAGTACTTC
. | TRBJ2-7 | TRBD1 | TRBV10-2 | CASSESYGTGTYEQYF | TGCGCCAGCAGTGAGTCGTACGGGACAGGGACCTACGAGCAGTACTTC
. | TRBJ2-7 | TRBD2 | TRBV7-2 | CASSTGTSGRAYEQYF | TGTGCCAGCAGCACCGGGACTAGCGGGAGGGCCTACGAGCAGTACTTC
. | TRBJ2-1 | TRBD1 | TRBV5-1 | CASSLVTGGSDNEQFF | TGCGCCAGCAGCTTGGTCACAGGGGGTTCGGACAATGAGCAGTTCTTC
. | TRBJ2-5 | TRBD1 | TRBV4-3 | CASSQEGQAYNEQYF | TGCGCCAGCAGCCAAGAGGGACAGGCTTACAATGAGCAGTACTTC
many | TRBJ1-2 | . | TRBV9 | CASSPAGTPGLSGYTF | TGTGCCAGCAGCCCCGCCGGGACCCCCGGTCTATCGGGCTACACCTTC
. | TRBJ1-6 | . | TRBV6-1 | CASSETRTEEWGSYNSPLHF | TGTGCCAGCAGTGAGACCAGGACCGAGGAATGGGGCTCCTATAATTCACCCCTCCACTTT
once | TRBJ1-2 | . | TRBV18 | CASSPPRQVRGYTF | TGTGCCAGCTCACCACCGAGACAAGTCCGTGGCTACACCTTC
. | TRBJ2-7 | . | TRBV30 | CAWTARPSKSYEQYF | TGTGCCTGGACCGCACGGCCAAGTAAGTCCTACGAGCAGTACTTC
many | TRBJ1-5 | TRBD1 | TRBV29-1 | CSVHSGTGNQPQHF | TGCAGCGTTCATTCCGGGACAGGGAATCAGCCCCAGCATTTT
few | TRBJ2-7 | TRBD2 | TRBV11-2 | CASSRNLAGGRYEQYF | TGTGCCAGCAGCCGGAACCTAGCGGGGGGGCGTTACGAGCAGTACTTC
many | TRBJ2-7 | TRBD1 | TRBV28 | CASETGGLSYEQYF | TGTGCCAGCGAGACAGGGGGCCTTTCCTACGAGCAGTACTTC
few | TRBJ2-2 | TRBD2 | TRBV11-2 | CASSSLAGGLPGELFF | TGTGCCAGCAGCTCCCTAGCGGGGGGCTTGCCCGGGGAGCTGTTTTTT
. | TRBJ1-1 | . | TRBV30 | CACHRPVSNTEAFF | TGTGCCTGCCACAGACCGGTGTCGAACACTGAAGCTTTCTTT
many | TRBJ2-6 | . | TRBV7-2 | CASSLASTTPGANVLTF | TGTGCCAGCAGCTTAGCTTCCACCACCCCTGGGGCCAACGTCCTGACTTTC
. | TRBJ1-4 | TRBD1 | TRBV30 | CAGSPGQGVEKLFF | TGTGCTGGATCCCCGGGACAGGGGGTCGAAAAACTGTTTTTT
. | TRBJ2-2 | . | TRBV5-1 | CASTEGTANTGELFF | TGCGCCAGCACTGAAGGGACGGCCAACACCGGGGAGCTGTTTTTT
many | TRBJ1-2 | TRBD1 | TRBV12-3/TRBV12-4 | CASSSTGGLSYGYTF | TGTGCCAGCAGTTCGACAGGGGGCCTCAGCTATGGCTACACCTTC
. | TRBJ1-4 | . | TRBV14 | CASSQDMGLNEKLFF | TGTGCCAGCAGCCAAGATATGGGGCTTAATGAAAAACTGTTTTTT
many | TRBJ2-3 | TRBD1 | TRBV6-5 | CASSKGQGVANTQYF | TGTGCCAGCAGTAAGGGACAGGGGGTTGCGAATACGCAGTATTTT